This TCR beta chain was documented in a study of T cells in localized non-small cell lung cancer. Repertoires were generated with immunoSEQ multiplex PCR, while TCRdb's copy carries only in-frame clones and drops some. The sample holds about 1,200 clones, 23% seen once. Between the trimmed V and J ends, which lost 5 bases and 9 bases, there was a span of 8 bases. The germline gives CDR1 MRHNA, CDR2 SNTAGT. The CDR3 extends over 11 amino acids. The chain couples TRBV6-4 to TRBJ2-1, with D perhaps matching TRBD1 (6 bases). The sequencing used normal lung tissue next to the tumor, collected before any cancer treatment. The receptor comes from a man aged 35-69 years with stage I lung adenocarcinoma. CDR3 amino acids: CASSRQAEQFF. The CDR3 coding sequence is TGTGCCAGCAGTAGACAGGCTGAGCAGTTCTTC.